A single sample is the source of the 5 T cell receptor beta chains below, sequenced in a study of cytomegalovirus exposure and HLA in healthy donors. Both 60 Vbeta primers and 13 Jbeta primers went into the PCR. Method: immunoSEQ multiplex PCR; TCRdb's copy keeps in-frame clones and lacks some. The sample shows about 170,000 clones, less than 90% of them seen only once. The sequencing sample was made of PBMCs. The source is a woman aged 50 to 60 in good health and CMV-seropositive.

V gene TRBV19 combines with J gene TRBJ1-5; 8 positions match TRBD1. Per germline, CDR1 LNHDA and CDR2 SQIVND (reference sequence). There are 14 residues in the CDR3. V gave up 8 bases and J gave up 5 bases; unmatched junction bases: 8. CDR3 DNA: TGTGCCAGTGGTGGCACAGGGGGGTATCAGCCCCAGCATTTT. Amino acids: CASGGTGGYQPQHF.

Note on this clone: Other DNA sequences within the sample encode an identical CDR3. The chain has TRBV7-3 and TRBJ1-2, with a tentative D call TRBD1 (5 bases). CDR1 SGHTA and CDR2 FQGTGA come from the germline V gene. Trimming took off 5 bases at V and 3 bases at J, with 10 bases between the two ends. This CDR3 has 13 amino acids. The CDR3 bases are TGTGCCAGCAGCCCTGGGGGGGACTATGGCTACACCTTC. Its translation is CASSPGGDYGYTF.

This rearrangement joins TRBV6-1 to TRBJ2-7; 8 bases align to TRBD2. CDR1 and CDR2 from the germline V gene are MNHNS and SASEGT. The junction had 20 bases not matched to a gene; V was cut back by 10 bases and J by 9 bases. CDR3 length equals 15 residues. The CDR3 nucleotides are TGTGCCACCTACCCGGCCTCAGCGGGAGCTGGGAGGCAGTACTTC. Protein: CATYPASAGAGRQYF.

V and J are TRBV19 and TRBJ1-2; D is uncertain. CDR1 and CDR2 from the germline V gene are LNHDA and SQIVND (reference sequence). Trimming shortened V by 5 bases and J by 2 bases, and 9 bases separated the two germline ends. The CDR3 runs 13 residues. DNA for the CDR3: TGTGCCAGTAGTTTGGGCCCGAACTATGGCTACACCTTC. It yields the protein CASSLGPNYGYTF.

The chain joins TRBV9 to TRBJ2-7; TRBD2 is a possible D gene (5 bases). Looked up from germline, CDR1 is SGDLS and CDR2 is YYNGEE. Trimming shortened V by 0 bases and J by 0 bases, and 13 bases separated the two germline ends. This CDR3 is built from 16 residues. This chain's CDR3 is CASSVAPQGSSYEQYF. The CDR3 DNA sequence: TGTGCCAGCAGCGTAGCGCCCCAAGGGAGCTCCTACGAGCAGTACTTC.